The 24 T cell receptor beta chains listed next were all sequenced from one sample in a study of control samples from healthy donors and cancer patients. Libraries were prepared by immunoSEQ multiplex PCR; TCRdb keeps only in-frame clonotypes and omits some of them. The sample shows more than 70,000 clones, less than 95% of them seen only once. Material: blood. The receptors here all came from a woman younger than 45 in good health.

The CDR3 region is CASSESPVYGYTF. The CDR3 DNA is TGTGCCAGCAGTGAATCTCCAGTCTATGGCTACACCTTC. This chain connects TRBV6-1 to TRBJ1-2; D unclear. V lost 2 bases, J lost 4 bases, and 8 bases lay in between. CDR1 and CDR2 (germline): MNHNS, SASEGT. The CDR3 totals 13 residues.

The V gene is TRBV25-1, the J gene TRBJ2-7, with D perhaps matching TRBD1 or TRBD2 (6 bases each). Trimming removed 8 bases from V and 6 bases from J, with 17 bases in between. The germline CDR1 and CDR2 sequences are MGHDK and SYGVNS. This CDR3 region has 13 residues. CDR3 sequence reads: CASPNDGGSEQYF. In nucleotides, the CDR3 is TGTGCCAGCCCTAATGACGGGGGCTCCGAGCAGTACTTC.

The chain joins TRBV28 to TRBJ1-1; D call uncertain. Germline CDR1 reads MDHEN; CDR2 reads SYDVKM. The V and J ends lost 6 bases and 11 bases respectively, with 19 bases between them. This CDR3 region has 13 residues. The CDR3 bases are TGTGCCAGCAGCCGACTAATAACTACCGAGGCTTTCTTT. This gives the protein CASSRLITTEAFF.

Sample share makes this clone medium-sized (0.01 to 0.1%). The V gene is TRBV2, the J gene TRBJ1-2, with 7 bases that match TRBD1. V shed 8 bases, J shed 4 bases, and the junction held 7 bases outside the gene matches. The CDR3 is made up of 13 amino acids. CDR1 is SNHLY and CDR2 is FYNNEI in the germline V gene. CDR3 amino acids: CASDRVTFYGYTF. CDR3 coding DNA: TGTGCCAGCGACAGGGTTACCTTCTATGGCTACACCTTC. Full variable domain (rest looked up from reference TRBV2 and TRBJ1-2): EPEVTQTPSHQVTQMGQEVILRCVPISNHLYFYWYRQILGQKVEFLVSFYNNEISEKSEIFDDQFSVERPDGSNFTLKIRSTKLEDSAMYFCASDRVTFYGYTFGSGTRLTVV.

CDR3 nucleotide sequence: TGTGCCAGCAGCTCCGACAGATCGACCGGGAATACGCAGTATTTT. It codes for CASSSDRSTGNTQYF. The chain links TRBV27 to TRBJ2-3; D tentatively reads TRBD1 or TRBD2 (5 bases each). V lost 6 bases, J lost 7 bases, and 20 bases lay in between. Germline V gene lookup returns CDR1 MNHEY and CDR2 SMNVEV (reference sequence). CDR3 size: 15 residues.

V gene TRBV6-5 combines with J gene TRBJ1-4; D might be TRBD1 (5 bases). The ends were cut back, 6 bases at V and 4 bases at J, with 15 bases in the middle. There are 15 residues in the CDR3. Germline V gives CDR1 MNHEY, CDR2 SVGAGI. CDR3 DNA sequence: TGTGCCAGCAGCTCCGGGGTGGGGGGTAATGAAAAACTGTTTTTT. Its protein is CASSSGVGGNEKLFF.

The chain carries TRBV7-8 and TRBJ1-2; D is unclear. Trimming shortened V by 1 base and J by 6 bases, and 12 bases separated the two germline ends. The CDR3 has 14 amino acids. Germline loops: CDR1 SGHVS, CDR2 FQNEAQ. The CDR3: CASSLVGSLDGYTF. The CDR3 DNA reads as TGTGCCAGCAGCTTAGTAGGGAGTCTAGATGGCTACACCTTC.

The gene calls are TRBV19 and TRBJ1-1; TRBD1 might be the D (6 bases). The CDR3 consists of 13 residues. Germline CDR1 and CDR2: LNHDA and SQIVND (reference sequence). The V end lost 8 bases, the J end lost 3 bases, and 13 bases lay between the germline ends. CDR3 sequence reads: CASRDKTYTEAFF. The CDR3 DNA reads TGTGCCAGTCGGGACAAAACGTACACTGAAGCTTTCTTT.

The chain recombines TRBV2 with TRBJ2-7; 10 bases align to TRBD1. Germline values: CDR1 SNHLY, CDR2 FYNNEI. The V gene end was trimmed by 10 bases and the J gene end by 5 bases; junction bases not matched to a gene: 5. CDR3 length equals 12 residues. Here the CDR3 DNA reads TGTGCCACCCGGGACAGGGGAAACGAGCAGTACTTC. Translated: CATRDRGNEQYF. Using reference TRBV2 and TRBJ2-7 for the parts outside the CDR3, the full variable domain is EPEVTQTPSHQVTQMGQEVILRCVPISNHLYFYWYRQILGQKVEFLVSFYNNEISEKSEIFDDQFSVERPDGSNFTLKIRSTKLEDSAMYFCATRDRGNEQYFGPGTRLTVT.

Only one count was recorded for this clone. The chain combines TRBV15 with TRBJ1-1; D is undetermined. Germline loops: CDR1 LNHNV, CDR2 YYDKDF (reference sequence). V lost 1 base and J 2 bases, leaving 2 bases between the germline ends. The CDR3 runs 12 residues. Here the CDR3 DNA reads TGTGCCACCAGCAGAGTTAACACTGAAGCTTTCTTT. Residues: CATSRVNTEAFF.

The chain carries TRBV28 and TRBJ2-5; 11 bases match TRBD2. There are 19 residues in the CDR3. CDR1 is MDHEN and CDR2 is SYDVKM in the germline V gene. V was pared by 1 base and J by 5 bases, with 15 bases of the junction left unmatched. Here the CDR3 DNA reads TGTGCCAGCAGTTTATTCGGGTTGGAACTAGCGGGGGCGAGTGAGACCCAGTACTTC. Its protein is CASSLFGLELAGASETQYF.

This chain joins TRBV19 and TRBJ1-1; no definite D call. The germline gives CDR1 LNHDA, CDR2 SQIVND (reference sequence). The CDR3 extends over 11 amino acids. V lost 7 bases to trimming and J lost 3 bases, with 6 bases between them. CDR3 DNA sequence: TGTGCCAGTACCATCTACACTGAAGCTTTCTTT. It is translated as CASTIYTEAFF.

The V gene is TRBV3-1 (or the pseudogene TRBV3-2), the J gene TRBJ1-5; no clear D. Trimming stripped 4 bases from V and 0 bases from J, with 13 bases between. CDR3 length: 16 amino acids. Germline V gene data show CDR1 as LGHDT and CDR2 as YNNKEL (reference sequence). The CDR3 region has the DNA TGTGCCAGCAGCCCGCGGGGTGGCAGTAGCAATCAGCCCCAGCATTTT. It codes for CASSPRGGSSNQPQHF.

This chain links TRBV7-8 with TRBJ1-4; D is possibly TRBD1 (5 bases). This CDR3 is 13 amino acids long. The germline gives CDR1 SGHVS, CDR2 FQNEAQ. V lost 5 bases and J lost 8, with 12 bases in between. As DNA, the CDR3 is TGTGCCAGCAGCCTTGGGGGTGGGGAAAAACTGTTTTTT. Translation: CASSLGGGEKLFF.

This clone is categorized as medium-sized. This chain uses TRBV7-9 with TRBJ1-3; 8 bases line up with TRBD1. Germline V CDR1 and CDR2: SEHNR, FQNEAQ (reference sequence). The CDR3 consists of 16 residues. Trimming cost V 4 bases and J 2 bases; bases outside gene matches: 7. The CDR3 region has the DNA TGTGCCAGCAGCTCGGAGACAGGGGTAACTGGAAACACCATATATTTT. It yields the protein CASSSETGVTGNTIYF. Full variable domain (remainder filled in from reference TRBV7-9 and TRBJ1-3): DTGVSQNPRHKITKRGQNVTFRCDPISEHNRLYWYRQTLGQGPEFLTYFQNEAQLEKSRLLSDRFSAERPKGSFSTLEIQRTEQGDSAMYLCASSSETGVTGNTIYFGEGSWLTVV.

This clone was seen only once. The CDR3 DNA reads TGTGCCAGCAGCTTAGTAGGGGAGGACTATGGCTACACCTTC. Its translation: CASSLVGEDYGYTF. This rearrangement joins TRBV7-9 to TRBJ1-2; weak D call: TRBD1 (5 bases). In germline, CDR1 is SEHNR, CDR2 FQNEAQ (reference sequence). The V and J ends lost 1 base and 3 bases respectively, with 9 bases between them. This CDR3 region has 14 residues.

CDR3 DNA sequence: TGTGCCAGCAGCCGGGTTGACTCTGGAAACACCATATATTTT. Its protein product is CASSRVDSGNTIYF. V is TRBV5-8 and J is TRBJ1-3, with D unclear. Germline lookup yields CDR1 SGHTS and CDR2 YDEGEE. V lost 4 bases, J lost 0 bases, and 8 bases lay in between. CDR3 length: 14 residues. Variable domain in full (rest from reference TRBV5-8 and TRBJ1-3): EAGVTQSPTHLIKTRGQQATLRCSPISGHTSVYWYQQALGLGLQFLLWYDEGEERNRGNFPPRFSGRQFPNYSSELNVNALELEDSALYLCASSRVDSGNTIYFGEGSWLTVV.

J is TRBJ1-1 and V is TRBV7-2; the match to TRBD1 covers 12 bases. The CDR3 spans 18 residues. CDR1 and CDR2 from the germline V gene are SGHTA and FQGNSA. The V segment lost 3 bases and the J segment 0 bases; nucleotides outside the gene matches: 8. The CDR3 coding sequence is TGTGCCAGCAGCTTCGGGACAGGGGGCCGAGGTGTGAACACTGAAGCTTTCTTT. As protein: CASSFGTGGRGVNTEAFF. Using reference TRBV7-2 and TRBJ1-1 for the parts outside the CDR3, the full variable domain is GAGVSQSPSNKVTEKGKDVELRCDPISGHTALYWYRQSLGQGLEFLIYFQGNSAPDKSGLPSDRFSAERTGGSVSTLTIQRTQQEDSAVYLCASSFGTGGRGVNTEAFFGQGTRLTVV.

Written as DNA, the CDR3 is TGTGCCAGCTCACCTAACTCAAGGGACTATGGCTACACCTTC. This codes for CASSPNSRDYGYTF. The chain links TRBV18 to TRBJ1-2; D not resolved. The CDR3 loop spans 14 amino acids. V lost 3 bases, J lost 3 bases, and 11 bases lay in between. CDR1 is KGHSH, CDR2 LQKENI, per germline.

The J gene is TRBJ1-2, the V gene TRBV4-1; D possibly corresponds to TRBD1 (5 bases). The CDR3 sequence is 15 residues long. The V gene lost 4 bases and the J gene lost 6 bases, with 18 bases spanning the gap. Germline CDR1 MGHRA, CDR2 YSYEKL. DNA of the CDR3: TGCGCCAGCAGCCTACGCGCCGGGACTAGAGATGGCTACACCTTC. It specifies CASSLRAGTRDGYTF.

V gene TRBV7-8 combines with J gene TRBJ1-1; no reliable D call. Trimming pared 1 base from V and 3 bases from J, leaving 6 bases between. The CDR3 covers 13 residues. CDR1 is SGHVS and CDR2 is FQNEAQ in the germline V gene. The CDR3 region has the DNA TGTGCCAGCAGCTTAGGGTACTACACTGAAGCTTTCTTT. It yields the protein CASSLGYYTEAFF.

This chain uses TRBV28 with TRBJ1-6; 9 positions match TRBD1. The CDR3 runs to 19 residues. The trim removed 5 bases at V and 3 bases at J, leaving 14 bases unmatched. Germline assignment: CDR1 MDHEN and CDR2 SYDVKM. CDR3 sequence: CASSVASGQGQGYNSPLHF. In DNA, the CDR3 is TGTGCCAGCAGTGTTGCTTCGGGACAGGGACAGGGCTATAATTCACCCCTCCACTTT.

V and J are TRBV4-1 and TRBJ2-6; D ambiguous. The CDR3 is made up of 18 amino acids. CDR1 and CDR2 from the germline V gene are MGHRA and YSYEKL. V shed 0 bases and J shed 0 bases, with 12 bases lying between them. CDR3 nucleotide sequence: TGCGCCAGCAGCCAAGATAACGGATGGGGCTCTGGGGCCAACGTCCTGACTTTC. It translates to CASSQDNGWGSGANVLTF.

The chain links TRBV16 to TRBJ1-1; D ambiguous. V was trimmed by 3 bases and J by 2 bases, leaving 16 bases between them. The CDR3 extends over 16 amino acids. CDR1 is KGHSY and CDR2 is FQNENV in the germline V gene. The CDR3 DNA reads TGTGCCAGCAGCCACGGTCTAGGGCCCTATAACACTGAAGCTTTCTTT. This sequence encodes CASSHGLGPYNTEAFF.